These 17 T cell receptor beta chains came from one sample sequenced in a study of response to subunit inactivated influenza vaccine. Via MiXCR, TCRdb re-called the RT-PCR reads, giving one row per CDR3 protein. The repertoire includes approximately 500,000 distinct CDR3 sequences, 12% to 15% of them detected once, and around 10% sits in the top ten. This specimen consisted of PBMCs from blood, obtained roughly 12 days after vaccination. Receptor source: a man aged 50-60 years who received an inactivated influenza vaccine.

This clonotype was recorded a few times. The V and J genes are TRBV4-1 and TRBJ1-3; the D gene is possibly TRBD1 (6 bases). The CDR3 is 17 amino acids. CDR1 and CDR2 (germline): MGHRA, YSYEKL. The V end lost 1 base, the J end lost 2 bases, and 15 bases lay between the germline ends. This chain's CDR3 is CASSQGEQGRTGNTIYF. CDR3 DNA sequence: TGCGCCAGCAGCCAAGGGGAACAGGGAAGAACTGGAAACACCATATATTTT.

This clonotype was seen more than once but under ten times. The CDR3: CASRVEPGANVLTF. The DNA of the CDR3 is TGTGCCAGCCGGGTCGAGCCGGGGGCCAACGTCCTGACTTTC. The chain carries TRBV6-2 or TRBV6-3 and TRBJ2-6; D call uncertain. Deletions cut 8 bases from V and 4 bases from J, with 12 bases between. Germline CDR1 MNHEY, CDR2 SVGEGT. This CDR3 region has 14 residues.

This clonotype was seen only a few times. The V and J genes are TRBV18 and TRBJ2-7, with no clear D. This CDR3 contains 15 residues. Germline V gene lookup returns CDR1 KGHSH and CDR2 LQKENI. Trimming took 4 bases from V and 5 from J, leaving 18 bases between them. CDR3 nucleotide sequence: TGTGCCAGCTCACTAGGTGAAGGTCCTTGGAACGAGCAGTACTTC. It encodes CASSLGEGPWNEQYF.

The rearrangement links TRBV6-5 to TRBJ2-7; no reliable D call. Germline V gives CDR1 MNHEY, CDR2 SVGAGI. The V end was cut by 0 bases, the J end by 4 bases, with 16 bases between. The CDR3 covers 16 residues. CDR3 coding DNA: TGTGCCAGCAGTTACTCCTTCCACCCGGTTCGTTACGAGCAGTACTTC. Its protein product is CASSYSFHPVRYEQYF.

In this sample, this clonotype turned up a few times. This chain links TRBV7-9 with TRBJ2-1; possible D gene TRBD2, 5 bases. The CDR3 contains 13 residues. Trimming left V 5 bases short and J 7 bases short, with 12 bases between. CDR1 and CDR2 from the germline V gene are SEHNR and FQNEAQ (reference sequence). The CDR3 reads CASSRELVNEQFF. The CDR3 DNA follows: TGTGCCAGCAGCCGCGAACTAGTAAATGAGCAGTTCTTC.

V usage is TRBV20-1 and J usage is TRBJ2-1; TRBD2 matches 13 bases. The length of the CDR3 is 19 residues. The J segment lost 5 bases and the V segment lost 6 bases, leaving 19 bases of the junction unmatched. Per germline, CDR1 DFQATT and CDR2 SNEGSKA (reference sequence). CDR3 protein: CSAPHQTPITSGRDNEQFF. CDR3 DNA: TGCAGTGCGCCCCATCAGACCCCAATTACTAGCGGGAGGGACAATGAGCAGTTCTTC.

This chain joins TRBV6-2 or TRBV6-3 and TRBJ1-5, with D possibly matching TRBD1 (5 bases). Germline V CDR1 and CDR2: MNHEY, SVGEGT. The CDR3 is made up of 15 amino acids. Deletions cut 0 bases from V and 7 bases from J, with 13 bases between. In nucleotides, the CDR3 is TGTGCCAGCAGTTACTCGGTCGGGGGACGACAGCCCCAGCATTTT. Translating gives CASSYSVGGRQPQHF.

This clonotype has only a few counts. The V and J genes are TRBV7-8 and TRBJ1-2; no firm D call. Germline loops: CDR1 SGHVS, CDR2 FQNEAQ. The germline V and J ends were trimmed by 5 bases and 4 bases, with 14 bases remaining between them. This CDR3 comprises 14 residues. The CDR3 DNA is TGTGCCAGCAGCCACGCGACCGTAGGCTATGGCTACACCTTC. Protein sequence: CASSHATVGYGYTF.

This clonotype was picked up many times. The chain combines TRBV29-1 with TRBJ2-3; D may correspond to TRBD1 or TRBD2 (5 bases each). Trimming left V 6 bases short and J 4 bases short, with 14 bases between. The CDR3 consists of 13 residues. Germline V gives CDR1 SQVTM, CDR2 ANQGSEA. The CDR3 DNA sequence: TGCAGCGTCTCCGGGACCCACCCAGATACGCAGTATTTT. This gives the protein CSVSGTHPDTQYF.

This clonotype was counted a few times. This chain connects TRBV30 to TRBJ1-5; D call uncertain. CDR3 length: 14 amino acids. V was shortened by 3 bases and J by 2 bases, with 11 bases between the two germline ends. The germline V gene has CDR1 GTSNPN and CDR2 SVGIG (reference sequence). The CDR3 here is CAWSAGGGNQPQHF. CDR3 bases: TGTGCCTGGAGCGCGGGCGGCGGCAATCAGCCCCAGCATTTT.

This clonotype showed up many times. V gene TRBV5-1 combines with J gene TRBJ2-4; D not certain. CDR3 length: 13 amino acids. The germline CDR1 and CDR2 sequences are SGHRS and YFSETQ. Trimming removed 1 base at V and 6 bases at J, with 8 bases between. CDR3 protein: CASSLHSLNIQYF. In DNA, the CDR3 is TGCGCCAGCAGCTTGCACAGCTTAAACATTCAGTACTTC. The full variable domain, its missing parts supplied by reference TRBV5-1 and TRBJ2-4, is KAGVTQTPRYLIKTRGQQVTLSCSPISGHRSVSWYQQTPGQGLQFLFEYFSETQRNKGNFPGRFSGRQFSNSRSEMNVSTLELGDSALYLCASSLHSLNIQYFGAGTRLSVL.

This clonotype has just a few counts. The V call is TRBV6-2 or TRBV6-3, the J call TRBJ1-5, with TRBD1 as a possible D gene (5 bases). Germline CDR1 and CDR2: MNHEY and SVGEGT. V lost 7 bases, J lost 2 bases, and 18 bases lay in between. The CDR3 consists of 16 residues. The CDR3 DNA follows: TGTGCCAGCACGAGGGACGGCGCAGTTGGCAATCAGCCCCAGCATTTT. Protein: CASTRDGAVGNQPQHF.

This rearrangement joins TRBV5-1 to TRBJ1-2; 7 bases line up with TRBD1. V shed 3 bases and J 7 bases; nucleotides not matched to a gene: 0. The CDR3 spans 11 residues. The V gene's germline CDR1 is SGHRS and CDR2 YFSETQ. CDR3 in DNA: TGCGCCAGCAGCTGGGACAGTGGCTACACCTTC. Protein sequence: CASSWDSGYTF.

V is TRBV5-1 and J is TRBJ2-6, with unresolved D. V was shortened by 3 bases and J by 2 bases, with 6 bases between the two germline ends. The germline CDR1 and CDR2 sequences are SGHRS and YFSETQ. The CDR3 has 14 residues. CDR3: CASSSVTGANVLTF. DNA of the CDR3: TGCGCCAGCAGCTCCGTCACTGGGGCCAACGTCCTGACTTTC.

The table lists this clonotype with many counts. The junction departs from the called germline gene at one end, perhaps through a read error. This chain links TRBV18 with TRBJ2-5, with TRBD1 identical over 9 bases. Germline V gene lookup returns CDR1 KGHSH and CDR2 LQKENI. The CDR3 has 13 amino acids. CDR3 loop: CASSPGQGETQYF. In nucleotides, the CDR3 is TGCGCCAGCAGCCCCGGACAGGGGGAGACCCAGTACTTC.

This clonotype was picked up a small number of times. The CDR3 here is CASSFHQPGNEQFF. CDR3 sequence (DNA): TGCGCCAGCAGTTTTCACCAACCGGGGAATGAGCAGTTCTTC. This chain links TRBV5-1 with TRBJ2-1; perhaps TRBD2 as D (5 bases). This CDR3 has 14 amino acids. Trimming took 5 bases from V and 7 from J, leaving 16 bases between them. Germline V gene lookup returns CDR1 SGHRS and CDR2 YFSETQ.

In this sample, this clonotype turned up a few times. The chain recombines TRBV7-9 with TRBJ2-5; D not certain. Germline lookup yields CDR1 SEHNR and CDR2 FQNEAQ (reference sequence). V was pared by 2 bases and J by 4 bases, with 14 bases between. This CDR3 has 15 amino acids. CDR3 loop: CASSLFNKLGETQYF. The CDR3 bases are TGTGCCAGCAGCTTATTTAATAAGCTGGGAGAGACCCAGTACTTC.